This T cell receptor (beta chain) is drawn from a study of cytomegalovirus exposure and HLA in healthy donors. Study-wide context: When roughly 420 donors were genotyped, 81% of them were found to fall in the Caucasian-associated ancestry cluster.

60 Vbeta and 13 Jbeta primers were used in PCR. TCRdb's copy holds only in-frame clones and misses some; the assay was immunoSEQ multiplex PCR. Of 150,000 to 200,000 clones listed, approximately 84% were seen once; the top ten hold less than 4.5%. CDR1 and CDR2 from the germline V gene are SEHNR and FQNEAQ (reference sequence). The CDR3 contains 16 residues. With regard to this clone: Its antigen is as yet unknown. A read error may produce the germline difference seen at one junction end.

Study-wide results and caveats: Earlier analysis yielded a pattern in which most TCR beta V segments were productive about 90% or about 30% of the time. On later analysis, the bulk of CMV-associated TCR beta chains appeared to be HLA-restricted.

The sequence was collected from a man aged 45-65 years in good health and CMV-seronegative. V gene TRBV7-9 combines with J gene TRBJ1-2; a weak D match, TRBD1 (6 bases). The sample taken for sequencing was PBMCs. CDR3 DNA: TGTTCCAGCAGCTCATGGGACACGGGGGGAGTCTATGGCTACACCTTC. This gives the protein CSSSSWDTGGVYGYTF.